One and the same sample provided the 3 T cell receptor beta chains below, sequenced in a study of T-cell reconstitution after alpha-beta-depleted transplantation in children. Unique molecular identifiers were used to barcode this TCRbeta library. From the PCR reads, TCRdb called clonotypes with MiXCR, one entry per CDR3 protein. The data show approximately 430,000 distinct CDR3 sequences, roughly 16% seen once. The sample here was PBMCs, mostly from graft donor cells, taken 360 days after TCRalphabeta/CD19-depleted stem cell transplant. All receptors come from a boy in the first two years of life who had a stem cell transplant for Wiskott-Aldrich syndrome, so the T cells may come from the graft donor.

This clonotype turned up a few times. The chain combines TRBV7-2 with TRBJ2-3; 9 bases are shared with TRBD2. Germline V CDR1 and CDR2: SGHTA, FQGNSA. J gave up 0 bases and V 11 bases, and 12 bases lay outside the gene matches. The CDR3 covers 16 residues. The CDR3, as DNA: TGTGCCCAGGGGAAAGCGGGAGGTATTAGCACAGATACGCAGTATTTT. Residues: CAQGKAGGISTDTQYF.

This clonotype was seen more than once but under ten times. The chain recombines TRBV5-5 with TRBJ2-1; no reliable D call. The CDR3 is 18 residues long. Trimming took off 1 base at V and 4 bases at J, with 21 bases between the two ends. Looked up from germline, CDR1 is SGHKS and CDR2 is YYEKEE (reference sequence). The CDR3 DNA is TGTGCCAGCAGCTTGAAGGCAGGAACGGACCGTAGGTACAATGAGCAGTTCTTC. Residues: CASSLKAGTDRRYNEQFF.

This chain joins TRBV30 and TRBJ2-5; D remains ambiguous. This CDR3 has 12 residues. Germline values: CDR1 GTSNPN, CDR2 SVGIG (reference sequence). V was pared by 1 base and J by 0 bases, with 3 bases between. The CDR3 nucleotides read TGTGCCTGGAGTGCGTACCAAGAGACCCAGTACTTC. Amino acids: CAWSAYQETQYF.